The entry below gives a single T cell receptor (beta chain) sequence along with its context. Its antigen is still unknown. CDR3 length: 13 amino acids. CDR1 is LNHDA, CDR2 SQIVND, per germline (reference sequence). V dropped 5 bases and J dropped 6 bases, with 11 bases sitting between them. The sample is drawn from a study of T cell responses to AZD1222 COVID-19 vaccine. Findings of the study overall: Close to half of spike-specific TCRs reportedly recognize unmutated variant regions. Spike as a whole was targeted by vaccine-associated CD4 TCRs, dominant at 160-218 and 743-854.

Investigators merged groups given second doses at roughly 4 or roughly 12 weeks. Measured with immunoSEQ multiplex PCR; TCRdb has only the in-frame clones, and not every one. The profile shows some 170,000 clones, approximately 93% of them singletons. The chain carries TRBV19 and TRBJ1-5; TRBD1 is a possible D gene (5 bases). The material sequenced was peripheral blood, taken 28 days after the second AZD1222 dose. The sequence was collected from an adult who received the AZD1222 COVID-19 vaccine. The CDR3 DNA sequence: TGTGCCAGTAGTCCTCCTGGGGGTCAGCCCCAGCATTTT. Translation: CASSPPGGQPQHF.